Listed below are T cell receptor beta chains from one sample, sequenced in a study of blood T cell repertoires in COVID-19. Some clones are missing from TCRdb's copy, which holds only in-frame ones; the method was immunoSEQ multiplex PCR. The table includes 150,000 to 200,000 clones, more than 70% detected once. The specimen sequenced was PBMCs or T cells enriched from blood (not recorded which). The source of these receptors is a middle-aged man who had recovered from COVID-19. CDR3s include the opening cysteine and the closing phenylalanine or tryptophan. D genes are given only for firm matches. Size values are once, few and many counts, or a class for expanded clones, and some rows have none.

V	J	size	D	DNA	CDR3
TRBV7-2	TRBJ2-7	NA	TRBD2	TGTGCCAGCAGCTTAGTCGCGGGGGGGCGCTACGAGCAGTACTTC	CASSLVAGGRYEQYF
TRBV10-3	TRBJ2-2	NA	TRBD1	TGTGCCATCAGTGAGTCACGGACAGGGCGAAACGGGGAGCTGTTTTTT	CAISESRTGRNGELFF
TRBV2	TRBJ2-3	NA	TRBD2	TGTGCCAGTAAAATTTTTTGGGGTAGCGGGGGGCGAGCAGATACGCAGTATTTT	CASKIFWGSGGRADTQYF
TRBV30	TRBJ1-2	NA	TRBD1	TGTGCCTGGAGAGAGCAGGGGGCCAGCTATGGCTACACCTTC	CAWREQGASYGYTF
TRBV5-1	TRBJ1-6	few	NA	TGCGCCAGCAGCTTGGGGCAGGACTATAATTCACCCCTCCACTTT	CASSLGQDYNSPLHF
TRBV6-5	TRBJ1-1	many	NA	TGTGCCAGCCGAAAAGAGGGAACCGCTGAAGCTTTCTTT	CASRKEGTAEAFF
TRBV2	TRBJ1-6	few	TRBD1	TGTGCCAGCAGGGACAGGGTCTATAATTCACCCCTCCACTTT	CASRDRVYNSPLHF
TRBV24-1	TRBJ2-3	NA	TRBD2	TGTGCCACCAGTGACCCGGGACTAGCGGGTTTCACAGATACGCAGTATTTT	CATSDPGLAGFTDTQYF
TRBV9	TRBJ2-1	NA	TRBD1	TGTGCCAGCACTACAGGGGGGAGCTCCTACAATGAGCAGTTCTTC	CASTTGGSSYNEQFF
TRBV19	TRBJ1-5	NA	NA	TGTGCCAGTGCGGTTTATAGCAATCAGCCCCAGCATTTT	CASAVYSNQPQHF
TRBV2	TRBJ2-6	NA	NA	TGTGCCAGCAGACAGGGATATATGTCTGGGGCCAACGTCCTGACTTTC	CASRQGYMSGANVLTF
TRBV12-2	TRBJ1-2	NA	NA	TGTGCAAGTCGCTTAGCGGAGGGACAGGTTGTTGGCTACACCTTC	CASRLAEGQVVGYTF
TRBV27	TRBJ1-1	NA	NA	TGTGCCAGCAGTCTGACAAGGGGGTCTGAAGCTTTCTTT	CASSLTRGSEAFF
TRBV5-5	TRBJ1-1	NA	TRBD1	TGTGCCAGCAGTTTTTCCAGCAGGGGGCTTCGGAACGCTTTCTTT	CASSFSSRGLRNAFF
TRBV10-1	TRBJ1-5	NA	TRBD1	TGCGCCAGCAGTGTAGGAAAGGGACAGACTCTACGATTTCATAGCAATCAGCCCCAGCATTTT	CASSVGKGQTLRFHSNQPQHF
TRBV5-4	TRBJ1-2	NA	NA	TGTGCCGGAATGAACAGGACAAACTATGGCTACACCTTC	CAGMNRTNYGYTF
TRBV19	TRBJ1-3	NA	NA	TGTGCCACCGCCGGGTCCTCTGGAAACACCATATATTTT	CATAGSSGNTIYF
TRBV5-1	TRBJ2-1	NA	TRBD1	TGCGCCAGCAGGTTTGGGACAGGGGTTTACAATGAGCAGTTCTTC	CASRFGTGVYNEQFF
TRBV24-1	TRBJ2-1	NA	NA	TGTGCCACCAGTGAAGTGGCCAATGAGCAGTTCTTC	CATSEVANEQFF
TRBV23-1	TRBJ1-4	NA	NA	TGCGCCAGCAGTCAATCGAGGAGGATCCGCGGAGTCAATGAAAAACTGTTTTTT	CASSQSRRIRGVNEKLFF
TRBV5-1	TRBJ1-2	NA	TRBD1	TGCGCCAGCAGCTTGGAGGCAGGGGGAATGAGGAATGGCTACACCTTC	CASSLEAGGMRNGYTF
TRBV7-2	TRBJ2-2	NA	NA	TGTGCCAGCAGCTACCTAGCTAGGGAGCTGTTTTTT	CASSYLARELFF
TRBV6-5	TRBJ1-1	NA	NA	TGTGCCAGCAGTTACGGGGGGTCGGGCGTGAACACTGAAGCTTTCTTT	CASSYGGSGVNTEAFF
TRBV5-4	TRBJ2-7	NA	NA	TGTGCCAGCAGTCCCCGGTCGGGGGACGAGCAGTACTTC	CASSPRSGDEQYF
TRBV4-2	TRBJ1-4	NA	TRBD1	TGTGCCAGCAGCCAAGATCCAACGGGACAGGGGGATGAAAAACTGTTTTTT	CASSQDPTGQGDEKLFF
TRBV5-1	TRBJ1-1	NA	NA	TGCGCCAGCAGCTCCCTGGGAGGGGGAAGCGCTCACACAATGAACACTGAAGCTTTCTTT	CASSSLGGGSAHTMNTEAFF
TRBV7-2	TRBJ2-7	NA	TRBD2	TGTGCCAGCAGCCAGACTAGCGTCTACGAGCAGTACTTC	CASSQTSVYEQYF
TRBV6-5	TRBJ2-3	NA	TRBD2	TGTGCCAGCAGTTCCCTAGCGGGAAGCACAGATACGCAGTATTTT	CASSSLAGSTDTQYF